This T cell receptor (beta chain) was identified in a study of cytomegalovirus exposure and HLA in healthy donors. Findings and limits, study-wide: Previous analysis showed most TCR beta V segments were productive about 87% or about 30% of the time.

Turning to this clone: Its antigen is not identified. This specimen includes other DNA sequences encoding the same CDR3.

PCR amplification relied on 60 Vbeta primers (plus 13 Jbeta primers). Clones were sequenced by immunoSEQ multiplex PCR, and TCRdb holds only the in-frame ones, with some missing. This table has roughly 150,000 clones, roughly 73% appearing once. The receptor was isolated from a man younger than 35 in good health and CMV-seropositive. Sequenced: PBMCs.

This CDR3 is CASSPGQGYEQYF. DNA of the CDR3: TGTGCCAGCAGTCCGGGACAGGGCTACGAGCAGTACTTC. The V gene is TRBV28, the J gene TRBJ2-7; 9 bases match TRBD1. The V segment lost 5 bases and the J segment 3 bases; nucleotides outside the gene matches: 2. CDR3 size: 13 residues. Germline CDR1 reads MDHEN; CDR2 reads SYDVKM.